A single sample gave rise to the 6 T cell receptor beta chains below, sequenced in a study of chemoradiotherapy in HPV16-positive cancers. Assay used: immunoSEQ multiplex PCR; TCRdb lists only in-frame clones, some missing. The data contain about 15,000 clones, approximately 91% of them seen just once; the ten biggest clones take up about 2.5%. The sequencing here drew on blood, taken from a patient who underwent chemoradiotherapy. Receptors were obtained from a human donor with HPV-associated anogenital cancer.

This chain connects TRBV9 to TRBJ1-4; D may be TRBD1 (6 bases). Germline CDR1 and CDR2: SGDLS and YYNGEE. V was cut by 2 bases and J by 6 bases, with 17 bases left in between. The CDR3 has 16 amino acids. The CDR3 loop reads CASSVDQRGAYEKLFF. For the CDR3, the DNA is TGTGCCAGCAGCGTCGATCAGAGGGGGGCTTATGAAAAACTGTTTTTT.

This chain links TRBV2 with TRBJ2-3, with D tentatively TRBD1 or TRBD2 (6 bases each). The germline gives CDR1 SNHLY, CDR2 FYNNEI. CDR3 length: 11 amino acids. Trimming cost V 7 bases and J 5 bases, with 7 bases left between them. CDR3 DNA: TGTGCCAGCAAGGGGGGAGATACGCAGTATTTT. Protein sequence: CASKGGDTQYF.

The chain couples TRBV2 to TRBJ2-3, with TRBD2 identical over 13 bases. V lost 3 bases to trimming and J lost 2 bases; unmatched junction nucleotides: 2. The CDR3 is 16 residues long. Germline V gene sequence: CDR1 SNHLY, CDR2 FYNNEI. The chain's CDR3 is CASSDGTSGTTDTQYF. Here the CDR3 DNA reads TGTGCCAGCAGTGACGGGACTAGCGGGACCACAGATACGCAGTATTTT. Together with reference TRBV2 and TRBJ2-3, the CDR3 gives the full variable domain: EPEVTQTPSHQVTQMGQEVILRCVPISNHLYFYWYRQILGQKVEFLVSFYNNEISEKSEIFDDQFSVERPDGSNFTLKIRSTKLEDSAMYFCASSDGTSGTTDTQYFGPGTRLTVL.

The CDR3 DNA reads as TGTGCCAGCAGCCATTTCAACGGGAACACTGAAGCTTTCTTT. Its protein product is CASSHFNGNTEAFF. The rearrangement uses TRBV14 and TRBJ1-1; D is unresolved. The germline V and J ends were trimmed by 3 bases and 1 base, with 9 bases remaining between them. The CDR3 length is 14 residues. CDR1 and CDR2 from the germline V gene are SGHDN and FVKESK.

This chain links TRBV6-1 with TRBJ1-2, with 7 bases lining up with TRBD1. Germline-derived CDR1 and CDR2 are MNHNS and SASEGT. The trim removed 0 bases at V and 3 bases at J, leaving 1 base unmatched. The CDR3 covers 14 residues. CDR3 region: CASSEAQGYYGYTF. For the CDR3, the DNA is TGTGCCAGCAGTGAAGCACAGGGGTACTATGGCTACACCTTC.

This chain uses TRBV2 with TRBJ2-3, with a tentative D call TRBD2 (5 bases). Germline CDR1 and CDR2: SNHLY and FYNNEI. The CDR3 runs 13 residues. Trimming removed 10 bases from V and 5 bases from J, with 16 bases in between. The CDR3 here is CANGLHERDTQYF. CDR3 nucleotides: TGTGCCAACGGACTCCACGAACGAGATACGCAGTATTTT. Based on the CDR3 plus reference TRBV2 and TRBJ2-3, the full variable domain is EPEVTQTPSHQVTQMGQEVILRCVPISNHLYFYWYRQILGQKVEFLVSFYNNEISEKSEIFDDQFSVERPDGSNFTLKIRSTKLEDSAMYFCANGLHERDTQYFGPGTRLTVL.